The text below deals with one T cell receptor beta chain. This specimen belongs to a study of blood T cell repertoires in COVID-19. V dropped 0 bases and J dropped 3; count of bases not matched to a gene: 8. The CDR3 covers 15 residues. Per the germline V gene, CDR1 is SQVTM and CDR2 is ANQGSEA. In the original analysis: Reference gene primer amplification gave nucleated cell count estimates. The method was immunoSEQ multiplex PCR; TCRdb's version includes in-frame clones alone and lacks a portion of them. V and J calls and clone size are as listed in that table; D and trimming were resolved from the DNA. The data contain some 120,000 clones, over 55% of them singletons.

Sequenced material: peripheral blood. The sequence was obtained from a woman between 70 and 85 years old with acute or convalescent COVID-19. This chain links TRBV29-1 with TRBJ2-7, with TRBD2 identical over 7 bases. The DNA for the CDR3 is TGCAGCGTTGAAGATTGGGGGGGAATAAACTACGAGCAGTACTTC. This gives the protein CSVEDWGGINYEQYF.